This TCR beta chain was observed in a study of T-cell reconstitution after alpha-beta-depleted transplantation in children. For TCRbeta, the library was prepared with unique molecular identifiers. TCRdb processed the PCR reads anew with MiXCR; each CDR3 protein has one entry. The sample shows a few hundred thousand distinct CDR3 sequences, 7.5% to 10% of them seen only once. The CDR3 spans 16 residues. The germline V and J ends were trimmed by 1 base and 1 base, with 13 bases remaining between them. The germline V gene has CDR1 LNHDA and CDR2 SQIVND (reference sequence). This clonotype appeared many times.

This chain uses TRBV19 with TRBJ1-1, with unresolved D. The specimen was PBMCs from the stem cell graft donor, collected from the stem cell graft. The clonotype comes from a human donor who donated a stem cell graft to a child with SCID. The CDR3 sequence: CASSIGRYNPNTEAFF. The CDR3 DNA reads as TGTGCCAGTAGTATAGGACGTTACAATCCGAACACTGAAGCTTTCTTT.